The source of this T cell receptor (beta chain) is a study of blood T cell repertoires in COVID-19. This clone showed up just once. Profiled with immunoSEQ multiplex PCR; TCRdb holds only in-frame clones, not every one. The profile shows approximately 250,000 clones, about 80% of them singletons. Germline CDR1 SGHAT, CDR2 FQNNGV. This CDR3 comprises 15 residues. J gave up 6 bases and V 0 bases, and 5 bases lay outside the gene matches. The sequenced sample was PBMCs or T cells enriched from blood (not recorded which). The TCR sequence derives from a man aged 35 to 55 who had recovered from COVID-19. V and J are TRBV11-2 and TRBJ2-1, with TRBD2 matching 7 bases. As DNA, the CDR3 is TGTGCCAGCAGCTTAGACTGGGGGGGGGTCAATGAGCAGTTCTTC. Its protein is CASSLDWGGVNEQFF.